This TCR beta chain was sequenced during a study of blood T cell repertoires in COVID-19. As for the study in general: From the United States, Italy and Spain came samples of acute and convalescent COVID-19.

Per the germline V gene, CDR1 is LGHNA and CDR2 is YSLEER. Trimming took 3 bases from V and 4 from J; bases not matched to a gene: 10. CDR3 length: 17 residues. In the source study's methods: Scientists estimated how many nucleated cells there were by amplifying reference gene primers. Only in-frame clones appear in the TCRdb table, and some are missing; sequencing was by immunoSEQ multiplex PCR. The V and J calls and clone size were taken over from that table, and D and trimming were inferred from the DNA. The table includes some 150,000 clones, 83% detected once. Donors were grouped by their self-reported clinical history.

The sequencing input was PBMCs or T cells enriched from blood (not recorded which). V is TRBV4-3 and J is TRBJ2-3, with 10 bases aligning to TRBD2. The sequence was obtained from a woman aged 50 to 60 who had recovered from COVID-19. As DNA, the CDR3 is TGCGCCAGCAGCCATCTCGATAGCGGGAGGAGTGCAGATACGCAGTATTTT. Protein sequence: CASSHLDSGRSADTQYF.